The entry below describes one T cell receptor beta chain. The CDR3 totals 17 residues. The ends lost 2 bases at V and 8 bases at J; junction bases unmatched: 17. Germline V gives CDR1 MNHEY, CDR2 SVGEGT. This sample was included in a study of control samples from healthy donors and cancer patients. Sequencing was performed with immunoSEQ multiplex PCR; in TCRdb, only in-frame clones are kept and a portion is missing. The sample lists about 150,000 clones, approximately 93% occurring once. The chain is built from TRBV6-2 or TRBV6-3 and TRBJ1-2; 7 bases fit TRBD1. The sequencing input was blood. The sequence came from a man aged 40-49 years in good health. The CDR3: CASSYGPHFRQGDGYTF. The CDR3 DNA follows: TGTGCCAGCAGTTACGGACCCCATTTCAGGCAGGGGGACGGCTACACCTTC.